This is a list of T cell receptor beta chains from one sample in a study of blood T cell repertoires in COVID-19. TCRdb's table, derived via immunoSEQ multiplex PCR, lists solely in-frame clones and lacks some. The sample holds some 220,000 clones, 80% to 90% seen once. The specimen was PBMCs or T cells enriched from blood (not recorded which). The receptors derive from a woman in her thirties or forties with acute COVID-19. Both conserved end residues are part of each CDR3. D genes are given only for firm matches. Rows give clone size only sometimes, using once, few, many, or a class for an expanded clone.

j_call v_call d_call clone_size cdr3_nt cdr3_aa
TRBJ1-6 TRBV11-2 NA NA TGTGCCAGCAGCTTATCGTTGTTGGGCCAGGGTAACCGTTCACCCCTCCACTTT CASSLSLLGQGNRSPLHF
TRBJ1-1 TRBV5-4 NA once TGTGCCAGCAGCTTGGAGGGAGGGGGAGGGGAAAGGACTGAAGCTTTCTTT CASSLEGGGGERTEAFF
TRBJ2-2 TRBV5-4 NA NA TGTGCCAGCAGCTTGATGGGGGACTTCACCGGGGAGCTGTTTTTT CASSLMGDFTGELFF
TRBJ1-2 TRBV27 NA few TGTGCCAGCAGTATCTCTCCCCTATGGGGCTACACCTTC CASSISPLWGYTF
TRBJ1-2 TRBV18 NA NA TGTGCCAGCTCACCACAGCTACAGGCTGGAGGCTACACCTTC CASSPQLQAGGYTF
TRBJ1-1 TRBV7-8 NA few TGTGCCAGCAGCGGGAAGTGGGGCGAAGCTTTCTTT CASSGKWGEAFF
TRBJ2-5 TRBV25-1 TRBD2 NA TGTGCCAGCAGTGAATATATAACTAGCGGCCAAGAGACCCAGTACTTC CASSEYITSGQETQYF
TRBJ1-2 TRBV7-2 NA NA TGTGCCAGCAGCCCCCCAGGGAAGGTCGGCGGCTACACCTTC CASSPPGKVGGYTF
TRBJ2-1 TRBV11-2 TRBD2 NA TGTGCCAGCAGCTTTTCCGGATTAGCGGGGAGATCCTACAATGAGCAGTTCTTC CASSFSGLAGRSYNEQFF
TRBJ1-5 TRBV19 TRBD1 NA TGTGCCAGTAGTACCACAGGGGGCAGTCAGCCCCAGCATTTT CASSTTGGSQPQHF
TRBJ1-5 TRBV30 TRBD1 NA TGTGCCTGGGGCGACAGGGGCAATCAGCCCCAGCATTTT CAWGDRGNQPQHF
TRBJ2-2 TRBV30 TRBD1 NA TGTGCCGGAGGACAGGGCGGCCCGAACACCGGGGAGCTGTTTTTT CAGGQGGPNTGELFF
TRBJ2-7 TRBV19 NA NA TGTGCCAGTAGTATTGGCCTCAGCTCCTACGAGCAGTACTTC CASSIGLSSYEQYF
TRBJ1-2 TRBV2 NA NA TGTGCCAGCAGTGAGGAGCAGGGGCGCCTCTATGGCTACACCTTC CASSEEQGRLYGYTF
TRBJ1-1 TRBV7-3 TRBD1 NA TGTGCCAGCAGCTTACCTCAGCCGGACAGGGTGATAGAAGCTTTCTTT CASSLPQPDRVIEAFF
TRBJ1-5 TRBV13 TRBD1 NA TGTGCCAGCAGCCGGACGACAGGGAAGTTGAGCTCCAATCAGCCCCAGCATTTT CASSRTTGKLSSNQPQHF
TRBJ1-2 TRBV29-1 TRBD1 NA TGCAGCGTTGCGGGCGTACGGGACAGGGGGCGCCCCAGCTATGGCTACACCTTC CSVAGVRDRGRPSYGYTF
TRBJ1-2 TRBV27 TRBD1 NA TGTGCCAGCAGCCCAGGGGGAATCTATGGCTACACCTTC CASSPGGIYGYTF
TRBJ2-5 TRBV19 NA NA TGTGCCAGTAGTGTGCGTCAAGAGACCCAGTACTTC CASSVRQETQYF
TRBJ2-7 TRBV29-1 NA NA TGCAGCGTTGTAACTGCCTCCTACGAGCAGTACTTC CSVVTASYEQYF
TRBJ1-1 TRBV19 TRBD1 NA TGTGCCAGTAGTATGGGACAGGGAAGATTGAACACTGAAGCTTTCTTT CASSMGQGRLNTEAFF
TRBJ2-5 TRBV7-3 NA NA TGTGCCAGCAGCTTGGACAGACAAGAGACCCAGTACTTC CASSLDRQETQYF
TRBJ1-5 TRBV3-1/TRBV3-2 NA NA TGTGCCAGCAGCCTCGGTTATAGCAATCAGCCCCAGCATTTT CASSLGYSNQPQHF
TRBJ2-2 TRBV19 TRBD1 NA TGTGCCAGTAAGAGGGGGCTCGGCACCGGGGAGCTGTTTTTT CASKRGLGTGELFF
TRBJ1-2 TRBV5-1 NA NA TGCGCCAGCAGCTGGGGGGAGGGGCGTAACTATGGCTACACCTTC CASSWGEGRNYGYTF
TRBJ2-1 TRBV10-2 NA once TGCGCCGGGGCCTCCCAGGGTTCATACAATGAGCAGTTCTTC CAGASQGSYNEQFF